This TCR beta chain was documented in a study of long-term antiretroviral therapy in people with HIV. Study-level points and caveats: Possibly under older ART regimens, blood was drawn between about 2004 and 2018.

On this clone: Antigen: not known.

It was version v3.0 of the immunoSEQ assay that was run at survey level. Sequencing aimed to cover about 40,000-50,000 T-cell genomes per sample. Generated by immunoSEQ multiplex PCR, the TCRdb table keeps only in-frame clones and is missing some. The sample lists about 20,000 clones; around 80% were seen once. The V and J ends lost 1 base and 0 bases respectively, with 18 bases between them. The CDR3 runs to 19 residues. Looked up from germline, CDR1 is LNHNV and CDR2 is YYDKDF (reference sequence). The rearrangement joins TRBV15 to TRBJ2-2, with D uncertain. This TCR was sampled from a woman under 30 with HIV. Material: unsorted PBMCs, obtained 0.6 years after starting antiretroviral therapy. The CDR3 DNA reads as TGTGCCACCAGCAGAGCGAAATCTGGGTTGATGGCGAACACCGGGGAGCTGTTTTTT. Translation: CATSRAKSGLMANTGELFF. The full variable domain, rest sourced from reference TRBV15 and TRBJ2-2, is DAMVIQNPRYQVTQFGKPVTLSCSQTLNHNVMYWYQQKSSQAPKLLFHYYDKDFNNEADTPDNFQSRRPNTSFCFLDIRSPGLGDTAMYLCATSRAKSGLMANTGELFFGEGSRLTVL.